This T cell receptor beta chain was captured in a study of T cells in Graves' hyperthyroidism and ophthalmopathy. Regarding the study as a whole: Blood held most thyroid clonotypes expanded above 0.001 frequency.

Amplified TCR beta CDR3 regions came from RNA transcripts. The HTBI primer set drove a first-round RT-PCR of the TCR CDR3. TCRdb called the multiplex PCR reads again in MiXCR, with one record for every CDR3 protein. Of a few hundred thousand distinct CDR3 sequences in the sample, around 46% were seen once. V lost 3 bases and J lost 11; bases outside the gene matches: 12. The CDR3 sequence is 15 residues long. Germline V gene lookup returns CDR1 SNHLY and CDR2 FYNNEI. This clonotype was recorded only once. The antigen is undetermined. A patient was excluded if there was uncontrolled infection, other autoimmune disease, pregnancy or lactation.

Input material: peripheral blood or thyroid tissue (not recorded which). The rearrangement uses TRBV2 and TRBJ1-4, with 7 positions matching TRBD1. The clonotype was recovered from a woman aged 18 to 35 with Graves' hyperthyroidism. CDR3 nucleotides: TGTGCCAGCAGTGATGACAGGGCGGGTTTGGGCAAACTGTTTTTT. It codes for CASSDDRAGLGKLFF. Full variable domain (missing parts from reference TRBV2 and TRBJ1-4): EPEVTQTPSHQVTQMGQEVILRCVPISNHLYFYWYRQILGQKVEFLVSFYNNEISEKSEIFDDQFSVERPDGSNFTLKIRSTKLEDSAMYFCASSDDRAGLGKLFFGSGTQLSVL.